This TCR beta chain was documented in a study of cytomegalovirus exposure and HLA in healthy donors. Germline CDR1 SGHNT, CDR2 YYREEE (reference sequence). This CDR3 has 16 residues. J was trimmed by 3 bases and V by 2 bases; bases with no gene match: 4. 13 Jbeta primers and 60 Vbeta primers were used for the PCR. Assay used: immunoSEQ multiplex PCR; TCRdb lists only in-frame clones, some missing. The table has 100,000 to 150,000 clones, 15% to 20% seen once. The sample consisted of PBMCs. The V gene is TRBV5-4, the J gene TRBJ2-2, with 10 bases fitting TRBD2. This receptor was obtained from a female donor in good health and CMV-seropositive. The CDR3 bases are TGTGCCAGCAGCTTAACTGGACTAGCGGACACCGGGGAGCTGTTTTTT. This gives the protein CASSLTGLADTGELFF.